This passage covers 2 T cell receptor beta chains from one sample sequenced in a study of cytomegalovirus exposure and HLA in healthy donors. Amplification used 60 Vbeta primers and 13 Jbeta primers. Profiling relied on immunoSEQ multiplex PCR, and the TCRdb table lists in-frame clones only, not all of them. Found here are roughly 100,000 clones, roughly 13% of them singletons; the top ten hold around 15%. The sequencing sample was made of PBMCs. These receptors were collected from a man aged 40-55 years in good health and CMV-seropositive.

This clone was observed a few times. The DNA of the CDR3 is TGTGCCAGCAGCTTGTTTACAGGGGGGGCTCAGCCCCAGCATTTT. Translated: CASSLFTGGAQPQHF. The V and J genes are TRBV5-8 and TRBJ1-5, with 8 bases aligning to TRBD1. The V and J ends lost 1 base and 6 bases, in that order; junction bases with no gene match: 6. Germline CDR1 reads SGHTS; CDR2 reads YDEGEE. The CDR3 sequence is 15 residues long.

This clone showed up just a few times. The gene calls are TRBV18 and TRBJ1-4, with D tentatively TRBD1 (6 bases). V lost 5 bases to trimming and J lost 8 bases, with 18 bases between them. CDR1 and CDR2 (germline): KGHSH, LQKENI. The CDR3 extends over 15 amino acids. As DNA, the CDR3 is TGTGCCAGCTCATACAGGGTGTTAGAAAGAGAAAAACTGTTTTTT. It yields the protein CASSYRVLEREKLFF.